One sample yielded the 17 T cell receptor beta chains listed below, sequenced in a study of blood T cell repertoires in COVID-19. Here immunoSEQ multiplex PCR was the method, and the copy in TCRdb shows in-frame clones only, minus some. The data hold fewer than 250,000 clones, with about 83% observed a single time. Sequencing input: peripheral blood. These receptors originate from a human donor in a cohort sampled during active COVID-19.

The chain employs TRBV28 and TRBJ1-4; D is uncertain. The ends were cut back, 4 bases at V and 8 bases at J, with 5 bases in the middle. CDR1 and CDR2 from the germline V gene are MDHEN and SYDVKM. This CDR3 region has 11 residues. The CDR3 sequence: CASSYSEKLFF. The CDR3, as DNA: TGTGCCAGCAGTTACAGCGAAAAACTGTTTTTT.

The genes are TRBV19 and TRBJ2-1; 8 positions agree with TRBD2. The CDR3 is made up of 17 amino acids. With 3 bases clipped from V and 3 bases from J, the junction kept 10 bases outside the gene matches. Per germline, CDR1 LNHDA and CDR2 SQIVND (reference sequence). The CDR3 loop reads CASSIGASGHFYNEQFF. DNA for the CDR3: TGTGCCAGTAGTATTGGGGCTAGCGGGCATTTCTACAATGAGCAGTTCTTC.

CDR3 sequence: CASQSREANEKLFF. In DNA, the CDR3 is TGTGCCAGCCAATCTAGGGAGGCTAATGAAAAACTGTTTTTT. The V call is TRBV6-5, the J call TRBJ1-4; D not resolved. The CDR3 runs 14 residues. The germline V gene encodes CDR1 MNHEY and CDR2 SVGAGI. V was trimmed by 8 bases and J by 3 bases, leaving 13 bases between them.

This sequence joins TRBV6-1 and TRBJ1-1; weak D call: TRBD1 (5 bases). CDR1 and CDR2 from the germline V gene are MNHNS and SASEGT. There are 13 residues in the CDR3. Trimming removed 2 bases at V and 7 bases at J, with 11 bases between. CDR3 amino acids: CASSELTAIEAFF. The CDR3 DNA reads TGTGCCAGCAGTGAACTGACAGCCATTGAAGCTTTCTTT.

The chain recombines TRBV6-5 with TRBJ1-4; possibly TRBD1 for D (5 bases). Trimming removed 2 bases from V and 6 bases from J, with 13 bases in between. CDR3 size: 15 residues. The germline gives CDR1 MNHEY, CDR2 SVGAGI. The CDR3 loop reads CASSYLGGRDEKLFF. CDR3 bases: TGTGCCAGCAGTTACCTGGGGGGTAGGGATGAAAAACTGTTTTTT.

The genes are TRBV27 and TRBJ2-7; possibly TRBD2 for D (6 bases). Trimming removed 6 bases at V and 0 bases at J, with 12 bases between. Germline V gene data show CDR1 as MNHEY and CDR2 as SMNVEV (reference sequence). The CDR3 is made up of 14 amino acids. CDR3 sequence reads: CASRPGLSSYEQYF. CDR3 sequence (DNA): TGTGCCAGCAGACCGGGACTGAGCTCCTACGAGCAGTACTTC.

The J gene is TRBJ2-1, the V gene TRBV19, with 7 bases fitting TRBD2. J lost 16 bases, V lost 2 bases, and 5 bases had no gene match. Germline V gives CDR1 LNHDA, CDR2 SQIVND (reference sequence). The CDR3 is 11 amino acids. The CDR3 sequence is CASSIREEPFF. CDR3 bases: TGTGCCAGTAGTATACGGGAGGAACCCTTCTTC.

This chain joins TRBV6-6 and TRBJ1-5; D might be TRBD1 (6 bases). This CDR3 comprises 14 residues. Trimming took off 6 bases at V and 2 bases at J, with 11 bases between the two ends. Germline V gene lookup returns CDR1 MNHNY and CDR2 SVGAGI (reference sequence). DNA of the CDR3: TGTGCCAGCAGCACAGGGTCTGGCAATCAGCCCCAGCATTTT. This codes for CASSTGSGNQPQHF.

The CDR3 protein is CASSLNSGTDTQYF. The CDR3 DNA reads TGTGCCAGCAGCTTAAACAGTGGGACAGATACGCAGTATTTT. The V and J genes are TRBV7-3 and TRBJ2-3; no reliable D call. Germline CDR1 SGHTA, CDR2 FQGTGA. The V end was cut by 1 base, the J end by 3 bases, with 8 bases between. This CDR3 spans 14 amino acids.

This chain joins TRBV24-1 and TRBJ2-7; 9 bases fit TRBD1. Germline V CDR1 and CDR2: KGHDR, SFDVKD. This CDR3 region has 17 residues. With 2 bases clipped from V and 3 bases from J, the junction kept 10 bases outside the gene matches. Written as DNA, the CDR3 is TGTGCCACCAGTGATTCCCCCGACAGGGGGAATTTCTACGAGCAGTACTTC. It is translated as CATSDSPDRGNFYEQYF.

This clone was detected only once. The chain couples TRBV6-5 to TRBJ2-1; 11 bases align to TRBD2. Germline values: CDR1 MNHEY, CDR2 SVGAGI. The CDR3 is 14 residues long. V dropped 4 bases and J dropped 7; count of bases not matched to a gene: 3. The CDR3 reads CASSLAGGPNEQFF. CDR3 nucleotides: TGTGCCAGCAGTTTAGCGGGAGGGCCTAATGAGCAGTTCTTC.

The chain links TRBV7-9 to TRBJ2-1, with 7 positions matching TRBD2. From germline, CDR1 is SEHNR and CDR2 FQNEAQ (reference sequence). CDR3 length: 16 amino acids. The ends lost 8 bases at V and 4 bases at J; junction bases unmatched: 14. CDR3 in DNA: TGTGCCAGCCTAGATATTACAACCGGGGGGTACAATGAGCAGTTCTTC. It specifies CASLDITTGGYNEQFF. The complete variable domain, with remaining parts taken from reference TRBV7-9 and TRBJ2-1, reads DTGVSQNPRHKITKRGQNVTFRCDPISEHNRLYWYRQTLGQGPEFLTYFQNEAQLEKSRLLSDRFSAERPKGSFSTLEIQRTEQGDSAMYLCASLDITTGGYNEQFFGPGTRLTVL.

This chain joins TRBV7-9 and TRBJ2-2; no clear D. V lost 2 bases to trimming and J lost 5 bases, with 6 bases between them. Germline CDR1 and CDR2: SEHNR and FQNEAQ (reference sequence). The CDR3 totals 13 residues. Written as DNA, the CDR3 is TGTGCCAGCAGCTTATACACGACCGGGGAGCTGTTTTTT. Translating gives CASSLYTTGELFF.

The V and J genes are TRBV27 and TRBJ2-2; a weak D match, TRBD1 (6 bases). Deletions cut 5 bases from V and 0 bases from J, with 13 bases between. The CDR3 contains 16 residues. Germline V gene lookup returns CDR1 MNHEY and CDR2 SMNVEV (reference sequence). CDR3 DNA: TGTGCCAGCAGTCCCACAGGGTCGACGAACACCGGGGAGCTGTTTTTT. It translates to CASSPTGSTNTGELFF.

The rearrangement joins TRBV11-3 to TRBJ2-1; D possibly corresponds to TRBD1 (5 bases). The germline V gene has CDR1 SGHNT and CDR2 YENEEA. The CDR3 is 16 residues long. Trimming left V 5 bases short and J 2 bases short, with 16 bases between. Here the CDR3 DNA reads TGTGCCAGCAGCCCAGGGCCAGAGATAACCTACAATGAGCAGTTCTTC. Translating it yields CASSPGPEITYNEQFF.

The rearrangement uses TRBV18 and TRBJ1-1; 12 bases agree with TRBD1. V was pared by 3 bases and J by 3 bases, with 17 bases of the junction left unmatched. The CDR3 spans 20 residues. From germline, CDR1 is KGHSH and CDR2 LQKENI. CDR3 nucleotide sequence: TGTGCCAGCTCACCTCAACTTCTCTCCGGGACAGGGGGCATCGACACTGAAGCTTTCTTT. Its translation: CASSPQLLSGTGGIDTEAFF.

This clone was seen a few times. This chain uses TRBV27 with TRBJ2-7; 14 nucleotides match TRBD2. Germline CDR1 and CDR2: MNHEY and SMNVEV (reference sequence). V was pared by 3 bases and J by 2 bases, with 6 bases of the junction left unmatched. The CDR3 has 17 residues. The CDR3: CASSLSGTSGSPYEQYF. In DNA, the CDR3 is TGTGCCAGCAGTTTGTCCGGGACTAGCGGGAGTCCCTACGAGCAGTACTTC.